A selection of T cell receptor beta chains follows, all from one sample in a study of T-cell reconstitution after alpha-beta-depleted transplantation in children. TCRdb ran MiXCR on the PCR reads and lists one entry per CDR3 protein. Of under 450,000 distinct CDR3 sequences in the sample, roughly 14% are singletons; the top ten hold around 4.5%. The material sequenced was PBMCs, taken from the stem cell graft. All receptors derive from a human donor who donated a stem cell graft to a child with Fanconi anemia. CDR3s include the opening cysteine and the closing phenylalanine or tryptophan. Each record gives: D gene, clone size, J gene, V gene, CDR3 protein, CDR3 DNA. A D gene is named only where the DNA matches it firmly. Clone size, where shown, is once, few, many, or a class for clones that have expanded.

>NA|few|TRBJ2-2|TRBV7-9
CASSGTSWAGELFF
TGTGCCAGCAGCGGGACCTCATGGGCCGGGGAGCTGTTTTTT
>NA|many|TRBJ2-1|TRBV7-2
CASSRLLRNNEQFF
TGTGCCAGCAGTCGCCTCTTGAGGAACAATGAGCAGTTCTTC
>NA|NA|TRBJ2-3|TRBV4-2
CASSQGHTDTQYF
TGTGCCAGCAGCCAAGGTCACACAGATACGCAGTATTTT
>TRBD1|few|TRBJ1-5|TRBV28
CASSFHRGMSNQPQHF
TGTGCCAGCAGTTTTCACAGGGGGATGAGCAATCAGCCCCAGCATTTT
>NA|few|TRBJ1-1|TRBV11-2
CASSRASDSEAFF
TGTGCCAGCAGTCGAGCAAGTGACAGTGAAGCTTTCTTT
>NA|many|TRBJ2-2|TRBV6-2/TRBV6-3
CASSYNTGELFF
TGTGCCAGCAGTTACAACACCGGGGAGCTGTTTTTT
>NA|few|TRBJ2-3|TRBV12-3/TRBV12-4
CASSFEGRGPDTQYF
TGTGCCAGCAGTTTCGAGGGGCGAGGCCCAGATACGCAGTATTTT
>NA|NA|TRBJ2-1|TRBV30
CAWTLAGAGWQFF
TGTGCCTGGACCTTAGCAGGGGCAGGTTGGCAGTTCTTC
>TRBD1|many|TRBJ2-2|TRBV9
CASSVTGSLTGELFF
TGTGCCAGCAGCGTGACAGGGAGTTTAACCGGGGAGCTGTTTTTT
>NA|NA|TRBJ1-2|TRBV7-2
CASSPRGSNYGYTF
TGTGCCAGCAGCCCCCGGGGCAGTAACTATGGCTACACCTTC
>NA|many|TRBJ2-1|TRBV14
CASRDTGYNEQFF
TGTGCCAGCAGAGACACAGGGTACAATGAGCAGTTCTTC
>NA|NA|TRBJ2-5|TRBV7-9
CASSPLGANQETQYF
TGTGCCAGCAGCCCACTCGGGGCGAACCAAGAGACCCAGTACTTC
>NA|few|TRBJ2-6|TRBV15
CATSRDNSARVANVLTF
TGTGCCACCAGCAGAGACAACAGCGCCCGAGTGGCCAACGTCCTGACTTTC
>TRBD2|many|TRBJ2-2|TRBV27
CASSLTSGDVNTGELFF
TGTGCCAGCAGTCTGACTAGCGGGGACGTCAACACCGGGGAGCTGTTTTTT
>TRBD1|few|TRBJ2-5|TRBV4-3
CASSHDRGSETQYF
TGCGCCAGCAGCCATGACAGGGGTTCAGAGACCCAGTACTTC
>NA|NA|TRBJ1-1|TRBV20-1
CRLRQDGTEAFF
TGCAGGCTTCGGCAGGACGGCACTGAAGCTTTCTTT
>NA|NA|TRBJ1-2|TRBV6-5
CASVGTGKSNYGYTF
TGTGCCAGCGTTGGAACAGGCAAATCTAACTATGGCTACACCTTC
>NA|NA|TRBJ2-1|TRBV30
CAWRARLQLSYNEQFF
TGTGCCTGGAGGGCAAGACTACAGCTATCCTACAATGAGCAGTTCTTC